What follows are 4 T cell receptor beta chains derived from one specimen sequenced in a study of human T cells and chemical hapten exposure. TCRdb processed the RACE reads anew with MiXCR; each CDR3 protein has one entry. The sample includes more than 70,000 distinct CDR3 sequences, 12% seen only once; the top ten take 3.5%. Time point reported: patch test 1, 2 weeks after DPC sensitization. Indicated treatment: therapeutic diphenylcyclopropenone sensitization with weekly scalp DPC. This material consisted of whole blood, taken in connection with sensitization to the hapten diphenylcyclopropenone (DPC). The source is a woman aged 60-75 years with alopecia areata. Some clones in this sample may be carry-over from other donors' samples.

A note on this clonotype: A much larger clone sits a single nucleotide away, making a read error possible. The chain has TRBV11-2 and TRBJ2-7, with 10 bases identical to TRBD1. The CDR3 contains 13 residues. Germline assignment: CDR1 SGHAT and CDR2 FQNNGV. The CDR3 DNA follows: TGTGTCTCGAGGACAGGGGGAAGCTACGAGCAGTACTTC. This codes for CVSRTGGSYEQYF.

The chain links TRBV29-1 to TRBJ1-1; D ambiguous. V lost 5 bases and J 1 base, leaving 11 bases between the germline ends. The CDR3 has 13 amino acids. Germline V gene data show CDR1 as SQVTM and CDR2 as ANQGSEA. Here the CDR3 reads CSVRHETNTEAFF. The CDR3 DNA is TGCAGCGTTCGACATGAGACGAACACTGAAGCTTTCTTT.

This clonotype turned up a few times. V is TRBV27 and J is TRBJ2-7; TRBD2 is a possible D gene (6 bases). This CDR3 region has 14 residues. The V gene's germline CDR1 is MNHEY and CDR2 SMNVEV (reference sequence). Trimming left V 5 bases short and J 2 bases short, with 13 bases between. CDR3 DNA: TGTGCCAGCAGTAACCCGGGACTTGCCTACGAGCAGTACTTC. Residues: CASSNPGLAYEQYF.

This chain joins TRBV3-1 and TRBJ2-7; D gene uncertain. The CDR3 covers 14 residues. V was cut by 4 bases and J by 4 bases, with 14 bases left in between. From germline, CDR1 is LGHDT and CDR2 YNNKEL (reference sequence). Written as DNA, the CDR3 is TGTGCCAGCAGCCGCAACCACGGCCCATACGAGCAGTACTTC. Protein: CASSRNHGPYEQYF.